The T cell receptor (beta chain) described here comes from a study of human versus mouse CDR3 diversity and MHC coevolution. Points from the study as a whole: On average, humans showed more CDR3 deletions and insertions than mice. Clonal inequality was lowest in most of the three human donors.

Trimming left V 1 base short and J 5 bases short, with 6 bases between. This CDR3 is built from 13 residues. The germline V gene encodes CDR1 SNHLY and CDR2 FYNNEI. The method was immunoSEQ multiplex PCR; TCRdb's version includes in-frame clones alone and lacks a portion of them. The table lists around 77,000 clones, around 92% of them singletons. As to this clone: No antigen is known for it.

This receptor was taken from a person between 25 and 70 years old in good health. Sequencing was performed on naive CD4+ T cells from blood. Subset given: CD45RO-negative CD62L-positive naive CD4 T cells. The chain combines TRBV2 with TRBJ1-5; D remains ambiguous. CDR3 nucleotide sequence: TGTGCCAGCAGTGAAGAGAGAGATCAGCCCCAGCATTTT. Protein: CASSEERDQPQHF.